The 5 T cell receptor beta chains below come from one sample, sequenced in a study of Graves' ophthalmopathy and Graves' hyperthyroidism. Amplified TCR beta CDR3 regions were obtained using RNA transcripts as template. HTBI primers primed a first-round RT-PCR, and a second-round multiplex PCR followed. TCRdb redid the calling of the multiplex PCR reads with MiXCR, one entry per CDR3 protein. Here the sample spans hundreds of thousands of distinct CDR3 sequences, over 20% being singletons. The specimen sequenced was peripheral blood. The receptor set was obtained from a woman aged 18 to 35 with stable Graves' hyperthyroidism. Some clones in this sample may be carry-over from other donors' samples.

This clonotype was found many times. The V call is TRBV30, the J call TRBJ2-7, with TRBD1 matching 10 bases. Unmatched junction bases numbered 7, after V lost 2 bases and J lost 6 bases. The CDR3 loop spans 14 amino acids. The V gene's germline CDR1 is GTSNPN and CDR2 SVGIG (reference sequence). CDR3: CAWSIGTGVPEQYF. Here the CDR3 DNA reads TGTGCCTGGAGTATTGGGACAGGGGTCCCCGAGCAGTACTTC. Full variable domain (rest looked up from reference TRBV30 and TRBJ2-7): SQTIHQWPATLVQPVGSPLSLECTVEGTSNPNLYWYRQAAGRGLQLLFYSVGIGQISSEVPQNLSASRPQDRQFILSSKKLLLSDSGFYLCAWSIGTGVPEQYFGPGTRLTVT.

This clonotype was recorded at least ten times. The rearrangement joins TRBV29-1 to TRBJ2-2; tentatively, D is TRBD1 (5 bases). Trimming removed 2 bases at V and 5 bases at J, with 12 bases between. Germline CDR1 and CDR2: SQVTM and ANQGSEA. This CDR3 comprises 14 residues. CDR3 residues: CSVERQGGTGELFF. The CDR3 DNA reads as TGCAGCGTTGAACGCCAGGGTGGGACCGGGGAGCTGTTTTTT.

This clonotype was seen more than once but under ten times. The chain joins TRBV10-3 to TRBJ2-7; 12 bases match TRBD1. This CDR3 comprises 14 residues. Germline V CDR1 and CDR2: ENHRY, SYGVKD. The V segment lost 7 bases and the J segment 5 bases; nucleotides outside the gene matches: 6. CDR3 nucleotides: TGTGCCATCATGGCCGGGACAGGGGGCGACGAGCAGTACTTC. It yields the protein CAIMAGTGGDEQYF.

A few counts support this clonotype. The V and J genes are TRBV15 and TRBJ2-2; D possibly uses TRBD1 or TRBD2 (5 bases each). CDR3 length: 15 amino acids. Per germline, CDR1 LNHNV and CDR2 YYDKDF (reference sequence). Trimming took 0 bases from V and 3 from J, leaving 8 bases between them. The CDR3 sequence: CATSRDLGDTGELFF. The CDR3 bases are TGTGCCACCAGCAGAGATCTGGGGGACACCGGGGAGCTGTTTTTT. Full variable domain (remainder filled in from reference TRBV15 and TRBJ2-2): DAMVIQNPRYQVTQFGKPVTLSCSQTLNHNVMYWYQQKSSQAPKLLFHYYDKDFNNEADTPDNFQSRRPNTSFCFLDIRSPGLGDTAMYLCATSRDLGDTGELFFGEGSRLTVL.

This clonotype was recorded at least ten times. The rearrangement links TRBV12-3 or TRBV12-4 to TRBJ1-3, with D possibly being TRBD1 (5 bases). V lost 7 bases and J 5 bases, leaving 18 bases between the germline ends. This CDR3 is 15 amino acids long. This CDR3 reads CASILRGFLRNTIYF. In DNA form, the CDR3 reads TGTGCCAGCATCCTTCGGGGGTTCCTAAGAAACACCATATATTTT.